This TCR beta chain was recovered during a study of spatial heterogeneity in lung cancer. Study-level background: Raw-read counts averaged over ten per unique TCR and UMI combination.

Time point defined: sample taken at primary tumor resection. A few counts support this clonotype. TCR cDNA molecules were tagged individually, and each one carried a unique molecular identifier. From the 5' RACE reads, TCRdb called clonotypes with MiXCR, one entry per CDR3 protein. This sample carries nearly 80,000 distinct CDR3 sequences, roughly 8% of them seen once, and the ten largest clones take under 8%. The source of this sequence is a male donor with early-stage non-small cell lung cancer. Sequencing used PBMCs, obtained at surgery.

CDR3: CASRGYEQYF. CDR3 coding DNA: TGTGCCAGCCGTGGTTACGAGCAGTACTTC. V gene TRBV21-1 combines with J gene TRBJ2-7. TRBV21-1 is given as a pseudogene. The CDR3 totals 10 residues.